These 19 T cell receptor beta chains came from one sample sequenced in a study of blood T cell repertoires in COVID-19. The repertoire was sequenced with immunoSEQ multiplex PCR; TCRdb's copy has only in-frame clones and lacks some. The table includes about 73,000 clones, roughly 84% detected once. Material: peripheral blood. These receptors all stem from a human donor in a cohort sampled during active COVID-19.

This chain links TRBV5-1 with TRBJ1-4; D is unclear. V lost 2 bases and J lost 0, with 17 bases in between. The CDR3 is 18 residues long. CDR1 SGHRS and CDR2 YFSETQ come from the germline V gene. As DNA, the CDR3 is TGCGCCAGCAGCTTATTACGGGGTGGAGGTTCAACTAATGAAAAACTGTTTTTT. It translates to CASSLLRGGGSTNEKLFF.

The V gene is TRBV6-6, the J gene TRBJ1-5; 7 nucleotides agree with TRBD1. This CDR3 spans 13 amino acids. Germline CDR1 reads MNHNY; CDR2 reads SVGAGI (reference sequence). Losses at the gene ends were 5 bases for V and 9 bases for J; bases not matched to a gene: 7. The CDR3 DNA reads TGTGCCAGCAGTCAGGGGGACAAAGGGCCCCAGCATTTT. Amino acids: CASSQGDKGPQHF.

The chain recombines TRBV6-6 with TRBJ2-2; TRBD1 agrees at 7 bases. There are 15 residues in the CDR3. J was trimmed by 7 bases and V by 6 bases; bases with no gene match: 11. Germline CDR1 reads MNHNY; CDR2 reads SVGAGI (reference sequence). Written as DNA, the CDR3 is TGTGCCAGCAGCCTACCTGGGACAGTACACGGGGAGCTGTTTTTT. Translation: CASSLPGTVHGELFF.

This chain connects TRBV5-6 to TRBJ2-7, with 7 positions matching TRBD1. Germline loops: CDR1 SGHDT, CDR2 YYEEEE. This CDR3 spans 14 amino acids. Losses at the gene ends were 7 bases for V and 0 bases for J; bases not matched to a gene: 7. In DNA form, the CDR3 reads TGTGCCAGCGGGCCCGGGACAGTCTCCTACGAGCAGTACTTC. Its protein product is CASGPGTVSYEQYF.

This clone has just one count. The chain recombines TRBV13 with TRBJ2-7, with a tentative D call TRBD1 (5 bases). V shed 2 bases and J shed 0 bases, with 8 bases lying between them. From germline, CDR1 is PRHDT and CDR2 FYEKMQ (reference sequence). This CDR3 spans 14 amino acids. For the CDR3, the DNA is TGTGCCAGCAGCTTACAGGGAACCTCCTACGAGCAGTACTTC. Translated, it gives CASSLQGTSYEQYF.

The chain carries TRBV27 and TRBJ2-7; TRBD2 is a possible D gene (6 bases). This CDR3 is 13 amino acids long. Germline CDR1 MNHEY, CDR2 SMNVEV (reference sequence). Trimming took off 6 bases at V and 8 bases at J, with 17 bases between the two ends. The CDR3 coding sequence is TGTGCCAGCAGCTCCGGCGGGGTTACGCAGCAGTACTTC. Its translation is CASSSGGVTQQYF.

This sequence joins TRBV10-2 and TRBJ2-7, with 7 bases fitting TRBD1. Germline V gives CDR1 WSHSY, CDR2 SAAADI. The CDR3 is made up of 14 amino acids. V shed 3 bases and J 2 bases; nucleotides not matched to a gene: 4. The CDR3 protein is CASSERTGTYEQYF. CDR3 DNA: TGCGCCAGCAGTGAACGGACAGGCACCTACGAGCAGTACTTC.

There are a few counts of this clone. This chain joins TRBV9 and TRBJ2-1, with 7 positions matching TRBD2. The CDR3 contains 15 residues. The germline V gene has CDR1 SGDLS and CDR2 YYNGEE. Trimming at V came to 1 base and at J to 5 bases, leaving 6 bases not matched to a gene. CDR3 coding DNA: TGTGCCAGCAGCGTATGGGAGGGCGCTAACAATGAGCAGTTCTTC. Translating gives CASSVWEGANNEQFF.

In nucleotides, the CDR3 is TGTGCCAGCTCACCAGACAGATCCAACAATCAGCCCCAGCATTTT. Translating gives CASSPDRSNNQPQHF. The chain uses TRBV18 and TRBJ1-5; TRBD1 might be the D (5 bases). Between the trimmed V and J ends, which lost 2 bases and 3 bases, there was a span of 11 bases. Looked up from germline, CDR1 is KGHSH and CDR2 is LQKENI. This CDR3 has 15 residues. Filled out from reference TRBV18 and TRBJ1-5, the complete variable domain reads NAGVMQNPRHLVRRRGQEARLRCSPMKGHSHVYWYRQLPEEGLKFMVYLQKENIIDESGMPKERFSAEFPKEGPSILRIQQVVRGDSAAYFCASSPDRSNNQPQHFGDGTRLSIL.

The chain combines TRBV7-8 with TRBJ2-5, with 12 positions matching TRBD2. The CDR3 has 18 amino acids. Germline values: CDR1 SGHVS, CDR2 FQNEAQ. V dropped 1 base and J dropped 1; count of bases not matched to a gene: 7. The CDR3, as DNA: TGTGCCAGCAGCTTAGGACTCCTAGCGGGGGGGTTCCAAGAGACCCAGTACTTC. Protein sequence: CASSLGLLAGGFQETQYF.

This clone was seen a single time. The sample contains more than one DNA sequence encoding this CDR3. The chain carries TRBV7-9 and TRBJ1-6; D not certain. The germline V gene encodes CDR1 SEHNR and CDR2 FQNEAQ (reference sequence). Trimming took 3 bases from V and 0 from J, leaving 6 bases between them. There are 15 residues in the CDR3. The CDR3 sequence is CASSLGSSYNSPLHF. The CDR3 DNA reads as TGTGCCAGCAGCTTGGGGAGCTCCTATAATTCACCCCTCCACTTT.

In its sample, this clone was seen once. Here the CDR3 reads CASSLGQGNNQPQHF. As DNA, the CDR3 is TGCGCCAGCAGCTTGGGGCAGGGGAACAATCAGCCCCAGCATTTT. The chain links TRBV5-1 to TRBJ1-5; D is possibly TRBD1 (6 bases). Germline V gives CDR1 SGHRS, CDR2 YFSETQ. V was pared by 0 bases and J by 3 bases, with 10 bases between. This CDR3 has 15 residues. Filled out from reference TRBV5-1 and TRBJ1-5, the complete variable domain reads KAGVTQTPRYLIKTRGQQVTLSCSPISGHRSVSWYQQTPGQGLQFLFEYFSETQRNKGNFPGRFSGRQFSNSRSEMNVSTLELGDSALYLCASSLGQGNNQPQHFGDGTRLSIL.

The chain carries TRBV10-3 and TRBJ2-1, with 7 bases matching TRBD1. This CDR3 region has 13 residues. CDR1 is ENHRY and CDR2 is SYGVKD in the germline V gene. V trimming: 4 bases; J trimming: 6 bases; junction bases outside the gene matches: 3. CDR3: CAISGQGVNEQFF. The CDR3 nucleotides read TGTGCCATCAGTGGGCAGGGGGTCAATGAGCAGTTCTTC.

V usage is TRBV10-3 and J usage is TRBJ2-5; D unclear. Trimming took off 3 bases at V and 2 bases at J, with 7 bases between the two ends. The germline gives CDR1 ENHRY, CDR2 SYGVKD. This CDR3 has 13 amino acids. As DNA, the CDR3 is TGTGCCATCAGTGAAACTTTTCAAGAGACCCAGTACTTC. This codes for CAISETFQETQYF.

The J gene is TRBJ1-1, the V gene TRBV2, with no clear D. The germline CDR1 and CDR2 sequences are SNHLY and FYNNEI. The CDR3 contains 13 residues. V lost 3 bases to trimming and J lost 0 bases, with 5 bases between them. The CDR3 here is CASSEEVNTEAFF. CDR3 sequence (DNA): TGTGCCAGCAGTGAGGAGGTGAACACTGAAGCTTTCTTT.

This clone was recorded a few times. The chain employs TRBV6-5 and TRBJ1-2, with 7 bases matching TRBD1. CDR3 length: 13 residues. CDR1 MNHEY and CDR2 SVGAGI come from the germline V gene. J was trimmed by 4 bases and V by 5 bases; bases with no gene match: 4. The CDR3 sequence: CASSTGTAYGYTF. The CDR3 DNA is TGTGCCAGCAGTACCGGGACAGCCTATGGCTACACCTTC.

The DNA for the CDR3 is TGTGCTATATCGTCAGGGGATATCCAAGAGACCCAGTACTTC. It is translated as CAISSGDIQETQYF. This chain links TRBV28 with TRBJ2-5; D is perhaps TRBD1 (6 bases). The V gene's germline CDR1 is MDHEN and CDR2 SYDVKM. The CDR3 is 14 amino acids.

CDR3 nucleotide sequence: TGTGCCAGCAGCTTACTGGCAGCTACAGTGGATACGCAGTATTTT. Translating gives CASSLLAATVDTQYF. The chain uses TRBV7-6 and TRBJ2-3; D remains unclear. CDR3 length: 15 amino acids. Germline CDR1 SGHVS, CDR2 FNYEAQ. V lost 2 bases to trimming and J lost 6 bases, with 15 bases between them.

CDR3 nucleotides: TGTGCCAGTAGTCTCGGGGACAGTTGGGAGCAGTACTTC. As protein: CASSLGDSWEQYF. The chain uses TRBV19 and TRBJ2-7, with 7 nucleotides matching TRBD1. Germline loops: CDR1 LNHDA, CDR2 SQIVND (reference sequence). The trim removed 5 bases at V and 7 bases at J, leaving 8 bases unmatched. This CDR3 spans 13 amino acids.